A single sample is the source of the 11 T cell receptor beta chains below, sequenced in a study of beta chain features in type 1 diabetes. Investigators reverse transcribed all isolated RNA, so they sequenced expressed TCRB transcripts. The assay was immunoSEQ multiplex PCR, and TCRdb's table has in-frame clones only and misses some. The sample carries 850,000 to 900,000 clones, about a sixth recorded once. The sample taken for sequencing was naive CD4+ T cells from blood. These receptor sequences come from a woman between 18 and 30 years old in good health.

This chain connects TRBV5-1 to TRBJ2-3; D is possibly TRBD1 or TRBD2 (5 bases each). The V end lost 3 bases, the J end lost 6 bases, and 23 bases lay between the germline ends. The CDR3 loop spans 17 amino acids. CDR1 is SGHRS, CDR2 YFSETQ, per germline. CDR3: CASSSSGTFSSGDTQYF. The CDR3 DNA reads TGCGCCAGCAGCTCGTCCGGGACGTTTAGTTCGGGGGATACGCAGTATTTT.

About this clone: The sample holds other DNA sequences that translate to the same CDR3. This chain connects TRBV7-9 to TRBJ1-1; D ambiguous. This CDR3 has 13 amino acids. Germline V CDR1 and CDR2: SEHNR, FQNEAQ (reference sequence). Trimming removed 1 base from V and 2 bases from J, with 5 bases in between. The CDR3 here is CASSLVGNTEAFF. The DNA for the CDR3 is TGTGCCAGCAGCTTAGTCGGTAACACTGAAGCTTTCTTT.

This chain joins TRBV4-2 and TRBJ2-4, with TRBD1 matching over 7 bases. With 4 bases clipped from V and 3 bases from J, the junction kept 6 bases outside the gene matches. The CDR3 length is 15 residues. Germline CDR1 LGHNA, CDR2 YNFKEQ. Here the CDR3 reads CASSPTGMGKNIQYF. CDR3 DNA sequence: TGTGCCAGCAGCCCGACAGGGATGGGCAAAAACATTCAGTACTTC.

This clone appeared a few times. The genes are TRBV6-1 and TRBJ2-6; TRBD1 matches at 11 bases. V gave up 5 bases and J gave up 8 bases; unmatched junction bases: 5. This CDR3 is built from 15 residues. Germline CDR1 and CDR2: MNHNS and SASEGT. The chain's CDR3 is CASSLDRGRPNVLTF. For the CDR3, the DNA is TGTGCCAGCAGTCTGGACAGGGGGCGTCCCAACGTCCTGACTTTC.

Comments on this clone: At one of its ends the junction is not consistent with the germline gene, which may arise from a read error. The CDR3 loop reads CASNLAGGNEQFF. CDR3 DNA sequence: TGTGCCAGCAATTTAGCGGGGGGCAATGAGCAGTTCTTC. This chain links TRBV28 with TRBJ2-1, with 10 bases matching TRBD2. The length of the CDR3 is 13 residues. CDR1 and CDR2 from the germline V gene are MDHEN and SYDVKM.

This clone showed up just a few times. The CDR3 reads CASSVQGGTGELFF. DNA for the CDR3: TGTGCCAGCAGTGTCCAGGGAGGGACCGGGGAGCTGTTTTTT. The rearrangement joins TRBV6-1 to TRBJ2-2, with 7 bases fitting TRBD2. The V and J ends lost 4 bases and 5 bases, in that order; junction bases with no gene match: 4. The germline V gene has CDR1 MNHNS and CDR2 SASEGT. The CDR3 has 14 amino acids.

The gene calls are TRBV7-3 and TRBJ2-1; D is perhaps TRBD2 (5 bases). The V gene's germline CDR1 is SGHTA and CDR2 FQGTGA. The CDR3 contains 15 residues. With 4 bases removed from V and 4 bases from J, the gap between germline ends came to 14 bases. The CDR3 sequence: CASSSRAGGYNEQFF. The CDR3 coding sequence is TGTGCCAGCAGCTCTAGGGCGGGCGGGTACAATGAGCAGTTCTTC.

This sequence joins TRBV7-8 and TRBJ2-5; D unclear. V shed 1 base and J shed 3 bases, with 18 bases lying between them. CDR3 length: 17 amino acids. Per the germline V gene, CDR1 is SGHVS and CDR2 is FQNEAQ. CDR3 sequence (DNA): TGTGCCAGCAGCTTAGTCTTCAGGACCCCTTTTAAAGAGACCCAGTACTTC. Its translation: CASSLVFRTPFKETQYF. Full variable domain (remainder filled in from reference TRBV7-8 and TRBJ2-5): GAGVSQSPRYKVAKRGQDVALRCDPISGHVSLFWYQQALGQGPEFLTYFQNEAQLDKSGLPSDRFFAERPEGSVSTLKIQRTQQEDSAVYLCASSLVFRTPFKETQYFGPGTRLLVL.

This clone was found a few times. The same CDR3 also results from other DNA sequences found in this sample. The rearrangement joins TRBV20-1 to TRBJ2-7; D gene ambiguous. CDR1 DFQATT and CDR2 SNEGSKA come from the germline V gene (reference sequence). The length of the CDR3 is 10 residues. V was shortened by 3 bases and J by 5 bases, with 5 bases between the two germline ends. The DNA of the CDR3 is TGCAGTGCTAGTGGGGACGAGCAGTACTTC. Its translation is CSASGDEQYF.

This clone was detected a few times. The chain recombines TRBV5-1 with TRBJ2-5; D not certain. The CDR3 contains 14 residues. Germline lookup yields CDR1 SGHRS and CDR2 YFSETQ. With 0 bases removed from V and 2 bases from J, the gap between germline ends came to 8 bases. CDR3 sequence (DNA): TGCGCCAGCAGCTTGGGCAGAGAGCAAGAGACCCAGTACTTC. It specifies CASSLGREQETQYF.

V and J are TRBV7-2 and TRBJ2-7; D is possibly TRBD1 or TRBD2 (5 bases each). This CDR3 has 15 amino acids. The germline V gene encodes CDR1 SGHTA and CDR2 FQGNSA. V lost 2 bases and J 4 bases, leaving 15 bases between the germline ends. The CDR3 loop reads CASSLSLNGGYEQYF. CDR3 DNA: TGTGCCAGCAGCTTATCACTAAATGGGGGTTACGAGCAGTACTTC.